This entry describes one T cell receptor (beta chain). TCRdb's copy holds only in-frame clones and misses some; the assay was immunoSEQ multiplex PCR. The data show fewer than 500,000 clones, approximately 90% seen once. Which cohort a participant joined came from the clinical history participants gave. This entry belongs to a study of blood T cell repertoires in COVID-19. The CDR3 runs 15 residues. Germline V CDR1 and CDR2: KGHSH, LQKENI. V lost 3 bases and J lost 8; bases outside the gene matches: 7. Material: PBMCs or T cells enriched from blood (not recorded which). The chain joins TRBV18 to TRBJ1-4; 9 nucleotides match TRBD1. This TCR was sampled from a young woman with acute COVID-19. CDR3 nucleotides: TGTGCCAGCTCACCCTCGGGACAGGGAGGAGAAAAACTGTTTTTT. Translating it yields CASSPSGQGGEKLFF. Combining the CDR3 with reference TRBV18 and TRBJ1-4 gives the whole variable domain NAGVMQNPRHLVRRRGQEARLRCSPMKGHSHVYWYRQLPEEGLKFMVYLQKENIIDESGMPKERFSAEFPKEGPSILRIQQVVRGDSAAYFCASSPSGQGGEKLFFGSGTQLSVL.